This T cell receptor beta chain was documented in a study of blood T cell repertoires in COVID-19. As for the study in general: Italy, Spain and the United States were the sources of the convalescent and acute COVID-19 samples. Sample material is recorded as cDNA or gDNA derived from T cells, B-cell-depleted T cells, or PBMCs.

Repertoires were generated with immunoSEQ multiplex PCR, while TCRdb's copy carries only in-frame clones and drops some. The table has around 140,000 clones, 88% seen once. This CDR3 has 14 residues. Germline V gene lookup returns CDR1 SGHRS and CDR2 YFSETQ. Germline trimming cut 5 bases from V and 0 bases from J; bases unmatched to any gene: 4. Sequencing input: peripheral blood. The V and J genes are TRBV5-1 and TRBJ2-7; 8 bases agree with TRBD2. This clonotype was sampled from a man in his 70s with acute or convalescent COVID-19. The CDR3 spells CASRTSGGSYEQYF. CDR3 nucleotide sequence: TGCGCCAGCAGAACAAGCGGGGGCTCCTACGAGCAGTACTTC.